Many counts were recorded for the clone carrying this T cell receptor (beta chain). Its antigen is unidentified. These data belong to a study of CD8 T cells in ankylosing spondylitis. The CDR3 has 15 residues. Between the trimmed V and J ends, which lost 1 base and 2 bases, there was a span of 8 bases. It was by quantitative 5'-RACE with molecular barcodes that TCR beta libraries were made. Each CDR3 protein is one row after TCRdb ran MiXCR on the 5' RACE reads. The table records some 220,000 distinct CDR3 sequences, roughly a tenth of them present only once. General study findings and limits: From matched ankylosing spondylitis synovial fluid, disease-linked clones were reportedly recovered at significantly enriched levels.

Sequencing used blood, either unsorted or a sorted T cell fraction (not recorded which). The TCR sequence derives from a male donor with ankylosing spondylitis or in good health (not recorded which). V and J are TRBV12-3 or TRBV12-4 and TRBJ1-4, with a weak D call TRBD1 (5 bases). The CDR3, as DNA: TGTGCCAGCAGTTTAGGTCCAGGGACTAATGAAAAACTGTTTTTT. It is translated as CASSLGPGTNEKLFF.